This T cell receptor beta chain came from a study of CD8 T cells in Susac syndrome. cDNA came from roughly 0.5 to 1 ug RNA primed by random hexamers. The CDR3 of TCR beta was amplified by immunoSEQ multiplex PCR across 54 Vbeta and 13 Jbeta. Each CDR3 protein is one row after TCRdb ran MiXCR on the immunoSEQ multiplex PCR reads. The table lists some 110,000 distinct CDR3 sequences, just under 95% of them singletons. It was treatment-naive patients with stable or active relapsing-remitting disease who made up the multiple sclerosis controls. Both CD4+ and CD8+ T cells were negatively isolated, and TEMRA cells underwent FACS enrichment. The germline CDR1 and CDR2 sequences are SGDLS and YYNGEE. The CDR3 covers 18 residues. The trim removed 4 bases at V and 4 bases at J, leaving 17 bases unmatched.

The clonotype originates from a human donor with multiple sclerosis. The V gene is TRBV9, the J gene TRBJ1-3, with 7 bases matching TRBD1. The source material was CD4+ T cells from PBMCs. Here the CDR3 DNA reads TGTGCCAGCAGCCTCAGGGGGGAACAGGCGTTTTTCGGAAACACCATATATTTT. The encoded protein is CASSLRGEQAFFGNTIYF.